Included here is one T cell receptor beta chain sequence, with context. Its antigen remains unknown. The data derive from a study of T cell responses to AZD1222 COVID-19 vaccine. The study, taken as a whole, reports: Epitopes outside B.1.351 and B.1.1.7 mutated regions reportedly drew nearly half of spike TCRs. Only a handful of AZD1222 recipients, roughly six in all, had baseline seropositivity. The repertoires were collected only after the peak T cell response.

The data were produced by immunoSEQ multiplex PCR, yet TCRdb's version contains in-frame clones alone and is incomplete. The table has 150,000 to 200,000 clones, roughly nine tenths seen once. The origin of this receptor is an adult in good health. The sequencing used peripheral blood, collected on day 0 of MenACWY control vaccination.

CDR3: CASSPRGRPGNEQFF. DNA for the CDR3: TGTGCCAGCAGCCCACGGGGACGGCCCGGGAATGAGCAGTTCTTC. The chain combines TRBV7-2 with TRBJ2-1; D is possibly TRBD1 or TRBD2 (5 bases each). CDR3 length: 15 residues. CDR1 SGHTA and CDR2 FQGNSA come from the germline V gene. V gave up 5 bases and J gave up 7 bases, with 18 bases separating them. Full variable domain (remainder filled in from reference TRBV7-2 and TRBJ2-1): GAGVSQSPSNKVTEKGKDVELRCDPISGHTALYWYRQSLGQGLEFLIYFQGNSAPDKSGLPSDRFSAERTGGSVSTLTIQRTQQEDSAVYLCASSPRGRPGNEQFFGPGTRLTVL.